This T cell receptor (beta chain) originates from a study of PD-1 blockade in classical Hodgkin lymphoma. Study-wide results and caveats: Excluded were patients who started nivolumab under 1 year after ASCT, a group that had lower diversity.

Each of the patients experienced relapse following autologous stem cell transplantation, and their brentuximab vedotin exposure differed. Profiled with immunoSEQ multiplex PCR; TCRdb holds only in-frame clones, not every one. The sample includes over 60,000 clones, roughly two thirds seen only once; the top ten take approximately 9%. On this clone: The antigen remains undetermined.

The CDR3 has 14 residues. V lost 6 bases, J lost 8 bases, and 9 bases stayed unmatched. Germline CDR1 reads MNHEY; CDR2 reads SVGAGI. This chain links TRBV6-5 with TRBJ1-2; 10 nucleotides align to TRBD1. Sample: peripheral blood mononuclear cells (PBMCs), taken before the second cycle of nivolumab. The receptor was derived from a human donor with classical Hodgkin lymphoma. CDR3 amino acids: CASSPMTGGGGYTF. Written as DNA, the CDR3 is TGTGCCAGCAGCCCTATGACAGGGGGCGGCGGCTACACCTTC.